A selection of T cell receptor beta chains follows, all from one sample in a study of cytomegalovirus exposure and HLA in healthy donors. Repertoires were generated with immunoSEQ multiplex PCR, while TCRdb's copy carries only in-frame clones and drops some. The sample records some 140,000 clones, 73% being singletons. The specimen sequenced was PBMCs. These receptors were collected from a woman aged 40 to 50 in good health and CMV-seronegative. Both conserved end residues are part of each CDR3. The D gene is left open where the match is weak. Clone size, where shown, is once, few, many, or a class for clones that have expanded.

>.|TRBD1|TRBV5-4|TRBJ2-1
CASSSPGQGFNEQFF
TGTGCCAGCAGCTCCCCGGGACAGGGCTTCAATGAGCAGTTCTTC
>.|TRBD1|TRBV5-1|TRBJ1-6
CASSEGQINSPLHF
TGCGCCAGCAGCGAGGGACAGATAAATTCACCCCTCCACTTT
>.|.|TRBV7-9|TRBJ2-5
CASSLGTAQETQYF
TGTGCCAGCAGCTTAGGGACAGCCCAAGAGACCCAGTACTTC
>.|TRBD1|TRBV28|TRBJ2-6
CASSPNRDRGTIGANVLTF
TGTGCCAGCAGTCCAAACCGGGACAGGGGGACGATTGGGGCCAACGTCCTGACTTTC
>.|TRBD1|TRBV6-6|TRBJ2-1
CASRLQGANNEQFF
TGTGCCAGCAGATTACAGGGGGCTAACAATGAGCAGTTCTTC
>.|.|TRBV5-1|TRBJ1-3
CASSLRSTGNTIYF
TGCGCCAGCAGCTTGAGATCTACTGGAAACACCATATATTTT
>few|.|TRBV27|TRBJ1-6
CASSLVSISSPLHF
TGTGCCAGCAGTTTAGTTTCCATTTCTTCACCCCTCCACTTT
>once|TRBD1|TRBV14|TRBJ1-4
CASSQDAGTGAEKLFF
TGTGCCAGCAGCCAAGACGCTGGGACAGGGGCTGAAAAACTGTTTTTT
>once|.|TRBV7-3|TRBJ1-4
CASRTLGLANEKLFF
TGTGCCAGCAGAACCCTTGGGCTCGCTAATGAAAAACTGTTTTTT
>once|TRBD2|TRBV6-5|TRBJ2-1
CASSYGGGAGDEQFF
TGTGCCAGCAGTTACGGCGGGGGGGCCGGAGATGAGCAGTTCTTC
>.|TRBD2|TRBV11-2|TRBJ2-1
CASSLDRGGLNNEQFF
TGTGCCAGCAGCTTAGATCGGGGGGGACTCAACAATGAGCAGTTCTTC
>.|.|TRBV27|TRBJ1-1
CASSSIGGNTEAFF
TGTGCCAGCAGTTCCATCGGGGGGAACACTGAAGCTTTCTTT
>few|TRBD2|TRBV4-1|TRBJ2-3
CASSPQASGGDTQYF
TGCGCCAGCAGCCCGCAGGCTAGCGGGGGAGATACGCAGTATTTT
>.|TRBD1|TRBV5-6|TRBJ1-1
CASNPAGGAEAFF
TGTGCCAGCAACCCAGCAGGGGGTGCTGAAGCTTTCTTT
>few|.|TRBV10-3|TRBJ1-2
CAISEETHYGYTF
TGTGCCATCAGTGAGGAGACTCACTATGGCTACACCTTC
>.|.|TRBV7-9|TRBJ2-5
CASSFPGVETQYF
TGTGCCAGCAGCTTCCCCGGTGTGGAGACCCAGTACTTC
>.|.|TRBV19|TRBJ2-2
CASRLTGNTGELFF
TGTGCCAGTAGATTGACAGGAAACACCGGGGAGCTGTTTTTT
>.|.|TRBV27|TRBJ2-2
CASTPSWSGELFF
TGTGCCAGCACCCCTAGCTGGAGCGGGGAGCTGTTTTTT
>.|.|TRBV2|TRBJ1-2
CASSEGGYGYTF
TGTGCCAGCAGTGAGGGGGGCTATGGCTACACCTTC
>.|.|TRBV6-6|TRBJ1-2
CASSPDSYGYTF
TGTGCCAGCAGTCCGGACAGTTATGGCTACACCTTC
>.|TRBD1|TRBV9|TRBJ2-2
CASSVRQGDNTGELFF
TGTGCCAGCAGCGTAAGGCAGGGGGATAACACCGGGGAGCTGTTTTTT
>.|TRBD1|TRBV28|TRBJ2-2
CASTRTGTGTGELFF
TGTGCCAGCACCCGGACAGGGACGGGCACCGGGGAGCTGTTTTTT
>.|.|TRBV4-3|TRBJ2-1
CASSQGRGYSYNEQFF
TGCGCCAGCAGCCAAGGGCGGGGCTACTCCTACAATGAGCAGTTCTTC
>few|.|TRBV2|TRBJ1-1
CASSDGTEAFF
TGTGCCAGCAGTGACGGGACTGAAGCTTTCTTT
>.|.|TRBV6-1|TRBJ2-7
CASSGQSYEQYF
TGTGCCAGTAGTGGACAGAGCTACGAGCAGTACTTC
>few|TRBD2|TRBV6-5|TRBJ2-3
CASSYGAGGLTDTQYF
TGTGCCAGCAGTTACGGGGCGGGGGGGCTCACAGATACGCAGTATTTT
>.|TRBD1|TRBV4-3|TRBJ1-1
CASSQGGWGQDWRVAFF
TGCGCCAGCAGCCAAGGGGGGTGGGGACAGGACTGGCGTGTAGCTTTCTTT
>.|.|TRBV4-3|TRBJ2-4
CASSQEWVMEGLDIQYF
TGCGCCAGCAGCCAAGAGTGGGTAATGGAGGGACTGGACATTCAGTACTTC
>.|.|TRBV10-1|TRBJ2-3
CASSQQRADTQYF
TGCGCCAGCAGTCAGCAGAGGGCAGATACGCAGTATTTT
>few|.|TRBV2|TRBJ1-5
CASSYQGFQPQHF
TGTGCCAGCAGTTACCAGGGGTTTCAGCCCCAGCATTTT
>few|TRBD1|TRBV5-1|TRBJ2-1
CASSLEAGGDEQFF
TGCGCCAGCAGCTTGGAGGCAGGGGGAGATGAGCAGTTCTTC
>.|.|TRBV6-5|TRBJ1-5
CASSEEAGIQPQHF
TGTGCCAGCAGTGAAGAGGCAGGGATTCAGCCCCAGCATTTT
>.|TRBD2|TRBV5-4|TRBJ2-5
CASSLPGGETQYF
TGTGCCAGCAGCTTGCCGGGGGGAGAGACCCAGTACTTC
>.|.|TRBV2|TRBJ2-1
CATNRVVGEQFF
TGTGCCACCAACAGGGTGGTCGGTGAGCAGTTCTTC
>.|TRBD1|TRBV29-1|TRBJ1-3
CSFRGQWDTIYF
TGCAGCTTCAGGGGACAGTGGGACACCATATATTTT
>.|TRBD1|TRBV4-1|TRBJ1-6
CASSQADRDNSPLHF
TGCGCCAGCAGCCAGGCGGACAGGGATAATTCACCCCTCCACTTT